This T cell receptor beta chain was observed in a study of cytomegalovirus exposure and HLA in healthy donors. Some clones are missing from TCRdb's copy, which holds only in-frame ones; the method was immunoSEQ multiplex PCR. The sample lists 95,000 to 150,000 clones, around nine tenths occurring once. This TCR was recovered from a woman younger than 35 in good health and CMV-seronegative. Input material: PBMCs.

Here the CDR3 DNA reads TGTGCCAGCAGTGATCGCGCAGGGGGGAGCTCTGGGGCCAACGTCCTGACTTTC. Translated, it gives CASSDRAGGSSGANVLTF. The chain is built from TRBV6-1 and TRBJ2-6, with D possibly TRBD1 on 7 matching bases. Germline CDR1 and CDR2: MNHNS and SASEGT. CDR3 length equals 18 residues. Trimming pared 3 bases from V and 0 bases from J, leaving 15 bases between.